This TCR beta chain comes out of a study of metastatic and nonmetastatic thyroid tumors. The CDR3 runs 14 residues. V dropped 4 bases and J dropped 3 bases, with 12 bases sitting between them. The germline V gene has CDR1 DFQATT and CDR2 SNEGSKA (reference sequence). Before thyroid surgery, none of the patients had received any treatment. TCRdb re-called the PCR reads with MiXCR. The sample includes roughly 63,000 clones, around 16% of them seen just once. This clone was picked up many times. This chain joins TRBV20-1 and TRBJ2-2; tentatively, D is TRBD1 (6 bases). Sequencing input: blood. This TCR came from a male donor with papillary thyroid cancer or a benign thyroid nodule (not recorded which). Some clones in this sample may be carry-over from other donors' samples. The CDR3 protein is CSATPHRDTGELFF. The DNA for the CDR3 is TGCAGTGCTACTCCCCACAGGGACACCGGGGAGCTGTTTTTT.